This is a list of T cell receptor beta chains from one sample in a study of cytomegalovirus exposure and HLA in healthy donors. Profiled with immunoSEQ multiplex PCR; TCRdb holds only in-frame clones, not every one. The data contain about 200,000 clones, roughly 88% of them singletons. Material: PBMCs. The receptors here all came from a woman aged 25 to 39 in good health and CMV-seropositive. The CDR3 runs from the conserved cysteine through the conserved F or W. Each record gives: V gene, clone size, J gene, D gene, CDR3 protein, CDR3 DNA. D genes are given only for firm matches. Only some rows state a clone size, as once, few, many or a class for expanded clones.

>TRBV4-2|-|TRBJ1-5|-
CASSQDPRGNQPQHF
TGTGCCAGCAGCCAAGATCCCCGCGGCAATCAGCCCCAGCATTTT
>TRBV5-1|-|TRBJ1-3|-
CASSPTLEDTIYF
TGCGCCAGCTCCCCTACCCTGGAGGACACCATATATTTT
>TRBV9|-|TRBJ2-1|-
CASSVGGDSSYNEQFF
TGTGCCAGCAGCGTCGGAGGGGATAGCTCCTACAATGAGCAGTTCTTC
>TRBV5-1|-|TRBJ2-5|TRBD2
CASSPTSGNPETQYF
TGCGCCAGCAGCCCGACTAGCGGGAACCCAGAGACCCAGTACTTC
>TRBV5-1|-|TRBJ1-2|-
CASSGGLAERDGYTF
TGCGCCAGCAGCGGGGGACTGGCCGAACGAGATGGCTACACCTTC
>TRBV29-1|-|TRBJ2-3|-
CSVVEGGDTQYF
TGCAGCGTTGTAGAAGGGGGAGATACGCAGTATTTT
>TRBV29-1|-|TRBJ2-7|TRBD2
CSVGNSGRAGEQYF
TGCAGCGTGGGCAATAGCGGGAGGGCCGGCGAGCAGTACTTC
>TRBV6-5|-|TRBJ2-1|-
CASSRAGQSYNEQFF
TGTGCCAGCAGCCGGGCGGGACAGAGTTACAATGAGCAGTTCTTC
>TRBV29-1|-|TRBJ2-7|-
CSATPAPTGSEQYF
TGCAGCGCGACCCCCGCCCCCACAGGGAGCGAGCAGTACTTC
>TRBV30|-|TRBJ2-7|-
CAWSEAARRLDEQYF
TGTGCCTGGAGTGAGGCGGCCCGCCGGCTGGACGAGCAGTACTTC
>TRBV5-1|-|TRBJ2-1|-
CASSLVPGSNYNEQFF
TGCGCCAGCAGCTTGGTCCCAGGGTCAAACTACAATGAGCAGTTCTTC
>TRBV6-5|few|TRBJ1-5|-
CASSYSRTDNQPQHF
TGTGCCAGCAGTTACTCAAGGACAGACAATCAGCCCCAGCATTTT
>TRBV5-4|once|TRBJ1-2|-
CASSRDPDPAGGYTF
TGTGCCAGCAGCCGGGACCCGGACCCTGCGGGGGGCTACACCTTC
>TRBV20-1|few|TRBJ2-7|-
CSARQTYEQYF
TGCAGTGCTAGACAAACCTACGAGCAGTACTTC
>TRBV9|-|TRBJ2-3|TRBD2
CASSAVAGGSTDTQYF
TGTGCCAGCAGCGCGGTAGCGGGGGGAAGCACAGATACGCAGTATTTT
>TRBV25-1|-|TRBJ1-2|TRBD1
CAGQGAYGYTF
TGTGCCGGACAGGGGGCCTATGGCTACACCTTC
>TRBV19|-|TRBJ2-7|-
CASSPRGRGYEQYF
TGTGCCAGTAGTCCCCGAGGTCGGGGCTACGAGCAGTACTTC
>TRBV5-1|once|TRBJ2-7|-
CASSPDRLLDEQYF
TGCGCCAGCAGCCCCGACAGGTTGTTGGACGAGCAGTACTTC
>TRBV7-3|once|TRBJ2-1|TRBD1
CASSSLPGTVNEQFF
TGTGCCAGCAGCTCGCTACCCGGGACAGTCAATGAGCAGTTCTTC
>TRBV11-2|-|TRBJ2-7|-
CASSLKSGDWNLGAYEQYF
TGTGCCAGCAGCTTAAAGTCGGGAGACTGGAACTTGGGCGCCTACGAGCAGTACTTC
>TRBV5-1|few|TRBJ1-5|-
CASSLTVAQPQHF
TGCGCCAGCAGCTTAACGGTTGCTCAGCCCCAGCATTTT
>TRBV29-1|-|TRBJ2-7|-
CSVRGSYEQYF
TGCAGCGTTCGCGGTTCCTACGAGCAGTACTTC
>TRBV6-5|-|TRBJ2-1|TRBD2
CASSSPGLAGQNEQFF
TGTGCCAGCAGTTCACCGGGACTAGCGGGACAAAATGAGCAGTTCTTC
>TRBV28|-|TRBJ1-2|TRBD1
CASTQVTGQGVRGYTF
TGTGCCAGCACCCAAGTCACCGGACAGGGGGTGAGAGGCTACACCTTC
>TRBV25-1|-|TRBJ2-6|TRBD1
CASRGTGGPGGANVLTF
TGTGCCAGCAGAGGGACAGGGGGCCCGGGAGGGGCCAACGTCCTGACTTTC
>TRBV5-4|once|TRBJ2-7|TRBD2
CASSEGLAGYPSYEQYF
TGTGCCAGCAGCGAGGGACTAGCGGGGTACCCCTCCTACGAGCAGTACTTC